Below are 28 T cell receptor beta chains sequenced from a single sample in a study of blood T cells in healthy people across ages. Together with a sample-barcoded 5' primer, a J-beta primer mix was included in a second PCR lasting about 7 to 12 cycles. TCRdb re-analysed the 5' RACE reads in MiXCR, keeping a single row per CDR3 protein. The table includes 1.6 million or so distinct CDR3 sequences, about 35% detected once. The sample taken for sequencing was blood. These receptors originate from a woman aged 25-40 years in good health.

The V call is TRBV29-1, the J call TRBJ1-2, with a possible D match to TRBD1 (5 bases). V lost 0 bases and J 4 bases, leaving 12 bases between the germline ends. The CDR3 consists of 14 residues. The V gene's germline CDR1 is SQVTM and CDR2 ANQGSEA. Here the CDR3 reads CSVEEPSGAYGYTF. The CDR3 DNA follows: TGCAGCGTTGAAGAACCCAGCGGGGCCTATGGCTACACCTTC.

This clonotype appeared a few times. The rearrangement joins TRBV7-3 to TRBJ1-6, with 9 bases lining up with TRBD1. CDR3 length equals 15 residues. Germline V gene lookup returns CDR1 SGHTA and CDR2 FQGTGA. Trimming removed 5 bases from V and 7 bases from J; junction bases left unmatched: 6. CDR3 region: CASSPGDRENSPLHF. The CDR3 coding sequence is TGTGCCAGCAGCCCGGGGGACAGGGAAAATTCACCCCTCCACTTT.

About this clonotype itself: A much larger clonotype is one base distant, so this may be a read error. This chain connects TRBV27 to TRBJ2-5; tentative D call: TRBD1 (5 bases). The CDR3 sequence is 9 residues long. Germline CDR1 is MNHEY and CDR2 is SMNVEV (reference sequence). The V and J ends lost 8 bases and 11 bases respectively, with 9 bases between them. The DNA of the CDR3 is TGTGCCAGCGGACATGAGCAGTACTTC. Residues: CASGHEQYF.

The rearrangement joins TRBV10-2 to TRBJ1-1, with TRBD1 as a possible D gene (5 bases). Germline V gene lookup returns CDR1 WSHSY and CDR2 SAAADI. Trimming shortened V by 2 bases and J by 5 bases, and 18 bases separated the two germline ends. There are 16 residues in the CDR3. The chain's CDR3 is CASSEASGGKGTEAFF. The CDR3 bases are TGCGCCAGCAGTGAGGCTTCCGGGGGGAAGGGAACTGAAGCTTTCTTT.

The gene calls are TRBV10-3 and TRBJ1-2, with D perhaps matching TRBD1 (6 bases). Trimming left V 2 bases short and J 4 bases short, with 14 bases between. Germline lookup yields CDR1 ENHRY and CDR2 SYGVKD. The CDR3 runs to 15 residues. The CDR3 DNA reads TGTGCCATCAGTGAGGGACACAGGGATGGCTATGGCTACACCTTC. Encoded protein: CAISEGHRDGYGYTF.

The table lists this clonotype with many counts. The V call is TRBV12-3 or TRBV12-4, the J call TRBJ2-7, with 7 bases lining up with TRBD1. V lost 6 bases, J lost 4 bases, and 12 bases stayed unmatched. The CDR3 has 15 residues. CDR3 region: CASSPNRGSGYEQYF. DNA of the CDR3: TGTGCCAGCAGCCCCAACAGGGGAAGCGGTTACGAGCAGTACTTC.

The chain carries TRBV6-5 and TRBJ2-2; no firm D call. Per the germline V gene, CDR1 is MNHEY and CDR2 is SVGAGI. The CDR3 loop spans 12 amino acids. V dropped 8 bases and J dropped 6 bases, with 10 bases sitting between them. The CDR3 nucleotides read TGTGCCAGCCTCGCGAAACCCGGGGAGCTGTTTTTT. The encoded protein is CASLAKPGELFF.

The chain uses TRBV9 and TRBJ2-1; no reliable D call. Germline V gene sequence: CDR1 SGDLS, CDR2 YYNGEE. This CDR3 region has 15 residues. V was cut by 0 bases and J by 1 base, with 8 bases left in between. This CDR3 is CASSVVETSYNEQFF. The DNA of the CDR3 is TGTGCCAGCAGCGTAGTGGAGACGTCCTACAATGAGCAGTTCTTC.

This clonotype was found a few times. The genes are TRBV9 and TRBJ2-5, with D tentatively TRBD1 or TRBD2 (5 bases each). The CDR3 runs to 15 residues. Germline loops: CDR1 SGDLS, CDR2 YYNGEE. V was shortened by 5 bases and J by 1 base, with 15 bases between the two germline ends. CDR3 amino acids: CASSDGSGTQETQYF. The DNA of the CDR3 is TGTGCCAGCAGTGACGGCTCCGGGACCCAAGAGACCCAGTACTTC.

The table lists this clonotype with a few counts. V usage is TRBV29-1 and J usage is TRBJ2-2, with 11 bases aligning to TRBD1. The CDR3 is 15 amino acids. Germline lookup yields CDR1 SQVTM and CDR2 ANQGSEA. With V trimmed by 7 bases and J by 6 bases, 10 bases remained unmatched. In DNA form, the CDR3 reads TGCAGCGCACGACACCCGGGACAGGGGGCCGGGGAGCTGTTTTTT. Residues: CSARHPGQGAGELFF.

This chain connects TRBV20-1 to TRBJ1-1, with 12 nucleotides matching TRBD1. V was clipped by 6 bases and J by 11 bases; unmatched bases: 13. The CDR3 sequence is 14 residues long. The germline V gene has CDR1 DFQATT and CDR2 SNEGSKA (reference sequence). The CDR3: CSAIPGQGARRAFF. The CDR3 DNA follows: TGCAGTGCCATACCGGGACAGGGGGCGCGGAGGGCTTTCTTT.

This clonotype was seen a few times. The rearrangement joins TRBV27 to TRBJ1-6, with D perhaps matching TRBD1 (6 bases). V was cut by 5 bases and J by 7 bases, with 12 bases left in between. CDR1 MNHEY and CDR2 SMNVEV come from the germline V gene (reference sequence). The CDR3 consists of 14 residues. The CDR3 nucleotides read TGTGCCAGCAGTCCCCGGGGGGCCAATTCACCCCTCCACTTT. Residues: CASSPRGANSPLHF.

A few counts support this clonotype. The chain uses TRBV30 and TRBJ2-7, with TRBD1 matching over 10 bases. From germline, CDR1 is GTSNPN and CDR2 SVGIG (reference sequence). J was trimmed by 3 bases and V by 3 bases; bases with no gene match: 8. The CDR3 loop spans 15 amino acids. CDR3 residues: CAWSSGDRGFYEQYF. The DNA of the CDR3 is TGTGCCTGGAGCTCAGGGGACAGGGGTTTCTACGAGCAGTACTTC.

The V call is TRBV5-1, the J call TRBJ2-7, with TRBD1 matching 9 bases. The CDR3 covers 16 residues. In germline, CDR1 is SGHRS, CDR2 YFSETQ. The trim removed 4 bases at V and 2 bases at J, leaving 10 bases unmatched. This CDR3 is CASSGGQGLGTYEQYF. In DNA, the CDR3 is TGCGCCAGCAGCGGGGGACAGGGATTGGGTACCTACGAGCAGTACTTC.

J is TRBJ2-5 and V is TRBV20-1; no firm D call. Germline V gene lookup returns CDR1 DFQATT and CDR2 SNEGSKA (reference sequence). The CDR3 is made up of 13 amino acids. Between the trimmed V and J ends, which lost 0 bases and 3 bases, there was a span of 8 bases. In DNA form, the CDR3 reads TGCAGTGCTAGAGAGCCAAACGAAGAGACCCAGTACTTC. This gives the protein CSAREPNEETQYF.

The chain carries TRBV7-2 and TRBJ2-7, with D maybe TRBD1 (5 bases). The DNA end is a closer match to TRBJ2-5, so the J assignment may be wrong. This CDR3 comprises 13 residues. Germline V gene lookup returns CDR1 SGHTA and CDR2 FQGNSA. CDR3 in DNA: TGTGCCAGCAGCCAAGGACCTCAGGGGACCCAGTACTTC. The encoded protein is CASSQGPQGTQYF.

In the case of this clonotype: One end of the junction fails to match germline, which may point to a read error. The rearrangement links TRBV11-2 to TRBJ2-1; 7 bases are a match to TRBD2. Germline loops: CDR1 SGHAT, CDR2 FQNNGV. This CDR3 is 16 amino acids long. CDR3 loop: CDSSIDPSGLYNEQFF. The CDR3 nucleotides read TGTGACAGCAGCATCGACCCTAGCGGTCTCTACAATGAGCAGTTCTTC. Filled out from reference TRBV11-2 and TRBJ2-1, the complete variable domain reads EAGVAQSPRYKIIEKRQSVAFWCNPISGHATLYWYQQILGQGPKLLIQFQNNGVVDDSQLPKDRFSAERLKGVDSTLKIQPAKLEDSAVYLCDSSIDPSGLYNEQFFGPGTRLTVL.

The DNA of the CDR3 is TGCAGCGCCGTACAGGGGCCTTCGGCCTTCTATGGCTACACCTTC. This gives the protein CSAVQGPSAFYGYTF. V gene TRBV29-1 combines with J gene TRBJ1-2; TRBD1 agrees at 7 bases. There are 15 residues in the CDR3. V shed 7 bases and J 4 bases; nucleotides not matched to a gene: 15. CDR1 and CDR2 from the germline V gene are SQVTM and ANQGSEA.

The chain uses TRBV18 and TRBJ2-7, with unresolved D. The assigned J gene may be wrong: the sequence end matches TRBJ2-5 better. Germline lookup yields CDR1 KGHSH and CDR2 LQKENI. This CDR3 contains 13 residues. The CDR3 bases are TGTGCCAGCTCACCACCCCCGCAAGAGACCCAGTACTTC. It yields the protein CASSPPPQETQYF.

This clonotype has a handful of counts. J is TRBJ2-7 and V is TRBV15, with D perhaps matching TRBD1 (5 bases). Trimming cost V 0 bases and J 3 bases, with 12 bases left between them. This CDR3 contains 15 residues. The V gene's germline CDR1 is LNHNV and CDR2 YYDKDF (reference sequence). CDR3 sequence reads: CATSRDAGLVYEQYF. The CDR3 DNA is TGTGCCACCAGCAGAGATGCAGGGCTAGTCTACGAGCAGTACTTC. Supplemented by reference TRBV15 and TRBJ2-7, the full variable domain reads DAMVIQNPRYQVTQFGKPVTLSCSQTLNHNVMYWYQQKSSQAPKLLFHYYDKDFNNEADTPDNFQSRRPNTSFCFLDIRSPGLGDTAMYLCATSRDAGLVYEQYFGPGTRLTVT.

This clonotype showed up just a few times. The chain combines TRBV20-1 with TRBJ2-5; D is tentatively TRBD1 or TRBD2 (5 bases each). Germline V gene sequence: CDR1 DFQATT, CDR2 SNEGSKA (reference sequence). This CDR3 is 14 amino acids long. With 1 base removed from V and 4 bases from J, the gap between germline ends came to 13 bases. The CDR3 is CSARGDGARETQYF. The CDR3 bases are TGCAGTGCTAGAGGGGACGGAGCTAGAGAGACCCAGTACTTC.

This clonotype has just a few counts. V usage is TRBV6-5 and J usage is TRBJ1-2; tentatively, D is TRBD1 (6 bases). The ends were cut back, 10 bases at V and 4 bases at J, with 16 bases in the middle. Germline CDR1 MNHEY, CDR2 SVGAGI. The CDR3 runs to 13 residues. For the CDR3, the DNA is TGTGCCATTCCCACAGGGACTCCCTATGGCTACACCTTC. It specifies CAIPTGTPYGYTF.

The V call is TRBV5-4, the J call TRBJ1-1; the D is unclear. V was trimmed by 0 bases and J by 6 bases, leaving 12 bases between them. The CDR3 totals 14 residues. Germline CDR1 reads SGHNT; CDR2 reads YYREEE (reference sequence). DNA for the CDR3: TGTGCCAGCAGCTTGGATACGTTTGCTGCTGAAGCTTTCTTT. Amino acid sequence: CASSLDTFAAEAFF.

This clonotype was counted between two and nine times. One end of the junction varies from germline; a read error may be responsible. This chain uses TRBV4-1 with TRBJ2-5; perhaps TRBD1 as D (5 bases). CDR1 is MGHRA and CDR2 is YSYEKL in the germline V gene. The length of the CDR3 is 17 residues. The CDR3 DNA reads as TGCGTCAGCAGCCAACACTTCGGTGGTAGGGGCCAAGAGACCCAGTACTTC. It yields the protein CVSSQHFGGRGQETQYF.

The chain carries TRBV7-9 and TRBJ2-3; tentatively, D is TRBD1 (6 bases). The CDR3 extends over 15 amino acids. Trimming shortened V by 7 bases and J by 4 bases, and 18 bases separated the two germline ends. Per germline, CDR1 SEHNR and CDR2 FQNEAQ (reference sequence). DNA for the CDR3: TGTGCCAGCAACGCAGGGGCTGATCGGGCAGATACGCAGTATTTT. This sequence encodes CASNAGADRADTQYF.

This clonotype was detected a few times. The DNA for the CDR3 is TGTGCCAGCTCAGGCGTACTAGCGGGAGCCTACAATGAGCAGTTCTTC. Translating it yields CASSGVLAGAYNEQFF. The rearrangement links TRBV18 to TRBJ2-1; TRBD2 aligns across 11 bases. Germline V gene lookup returns CDR1 KGHSH and CDR2 LQKENI. The CDR3 contains 16 residues. V shed 5 bases and J 2 bases; nucleotides not matched to a gene: 5. The variable domain in full, with the rest retrieved from reference TRBV18 and TRBJ2-1, is NAGVMQNPRHLVRRRGQEARLRCSPMKGHSHVYWYRQLPEEGLKFMVYLQKENIIDESGMPKERFSAEFPKEGPSILRIQQVVRGDSAAYFCASSGVLAGAYNEQFFGPGTRLTVL.

The V and J genes are TRBV13 and TRBJ1-2; TRBD1 matches 7 bases. With V trimmed by 3 bases and J by 2 bases, 6 bases remained unmatched. This CDR3 spans 15 amino acids. CDR1 and CDR2 (germline): PRHDT, FYEKMQ (reference sequence). CDR3 nucleotides: TGTGCCAGCAGCTTGTTGGAGACAGGGAACTATGGCTACACCTTC. Its protein is CASSLLETGNYGYTF.

The V and J genes are TRBV7-8 and TRBJ1-2; D is uncertain. V lost 1 base and J 8 bases, leaving 26 bases between the germline ends. The CDR3 extends over 18 amino acids. The germline CDR1 and CDR2 sequences are SGHVS and FQNEAQ. The CDR3 coding sequence is TGTGCCAGCAGCTTAGGATCCCTCCCGTCAGGAGCGCTAAGAGGCTACACCTTC. It codes for CASSLGSLPSGALRGYTF.